This T cell receptor (beta chain) is drawn from a study of T cell responses to AZD1222 COVID-19 vaccine. Study-wide findings and caveats: The study found vaccine-associated CD4 TCRs spanning spike, dominant at 160-218 and 743-854. Among spike-specific TCRs, nearly half reportedly target unmutated variant regions. The donors showed a predominance of white British ancestry and of females, with possible underestimation of clonal diversity.

CDR1 is MNHEY, CDR2 SVGAGI, per germline. After removal of 4 bases from V and 4 bases from J, the junction contained 8 bases not matched to a gene. The CDR3 contains 16 residues. Pooled in the analysis were second doses at about 4 or about 12 weeks. As for this clone: Its matching antigen is unknown.

The data were produced by immunoSEQ multiplex PCR, yet TCRdb's version contains in-frame clones alone and is incomplete. The data contain some 110,000 clones, around 83% of them seen just once; the ten biggest clones take up 17%. This clonotype was sampled from an adult who received the AZD1222 COVID-19 vaccine. The chain carries TRBV6-5 and TRBJ2-1, with 9 bases that match TRBD1. Sequencing used peripheral blood, obtained 28 days after the second AZD1222 dose. DNA for the CDR3: TGTGCCAGCAGTTCCCGGGACAGGGCTAGGTACAATGAGCAGTTCTTC. Translation gives CASSSRDRARYNEQFF.